The 26 T cell receptor beta chains below all came from one sample that was sequenced in a study of cytomegalovirus exposure and HLA in healthy donors. The PCR employed 60 Vbeta primers together with 13 Jbeta primers. The method was immunoSEQ multiplex PCR; TCRdb's version includes in-frame clones alone and lacks a portion of them. The repertoire holds nearly 110,000 clones, with under 80% as singletons. Input material: PBMCs. These receptors were obtained from a woman between 45 and 60 years old in good health and CMV-seropositive.

A single count supports this clone. The chain links TRBV6-1 to TRBJ1-1; 7 nucleotides line up with TRBD1. This CDR3 is built from 15 residues. The ends lost 2 bases at V and 4 bases at J; junction bases unmatched: 7. Germline assignment: CDR1 MNHNS and CDR2 SASEGT. In nucleotides, the CDR3 is TGTGCCAGCAGTGAAAGCACAGGGGCTTTCACTGAAGCTTTCTTT. Its translation: CASSESTGAFTEAFF.

This clone was recorded once. The rearrangement joins TRBV7-8 to TRBJ2-1, with 7 nucleotides matching TRBD2. CDR1 and CDR2 from the germline V gene are SGHVS and FQNEAQ. V was pared by 6 bases and J by 1 base, with 6 bases of the junction left unmatched. The CDR3 length is 15 residues. In nucleotides, the CDR3 is TGTGCCAGCAGTATTGTCGGGGGGTCCTACAATGAGCAGTTCTTC. It encodes CASSIVGGSYNEQFF.

This clone has more than one count but fewer than ten. This rearrangement joins TRBV6-6 to TRBJ1-5, with 8 bases lining up with TRBD1. Germline CDR1 is MNHNY and CDR2 is SVGAGI (reference sequence). J gave up 7 bases and V 5 bases, and 7 bases lay outside the gene matches. CDR3 size: 14 residues. The CDR3 region is CASSLTGGQQPQHF. Written as DNA, the CDR3 is TGTGCCAGCAGTCTAACAGGGGGACAGCAGCCCCAGCATTTT.

This chain connects TRBV27 to TRBJ2-7, with 10 bases aligning to TRBD2. The germline CDR1 and CDR2 sequences are MNHEY and SMNVEV (reference sequence). Germline trimming cut 5 bases from V and 4 bases from J; bases unmatched to any gene: 11. This CDR3 contains 16 residues. The CDR3 bases are TGTGCCAGCAGTCCCAGCGGGGGGGCCATCTCATACGAGCAGTACTTC. It specifies CASSPSGGAISYEQYF.

This rearrangement joins TRBV2 to TRBJ1-1; TRBD1 might be the D (6 bases). The V gene lost 6 bases and the J gene lost 5 bases, with 22 bases spanning the gap. CDR1 and CDR2 (germline): SNHLY, FYNNEI. There are 16 residues in the CDR3. The CDR3 nucleotides are TGTGCCAGCAGGCTTTGGGGGGGCGCGAGCCAAACTGAAGCTTTCTTT. Protein sequence: CASRLWGGASQTEAFF.

The chain joins TRBV27 to TRBJ2-2; 12 bases are a match to TRBD2. Germline assignment: CDR1 MNHEY and CDR2 SMNVEV (reference sequence). The CDR3 totals 18 residues. The V gene end was trimmed by 6 bases and the J gene end by 0 bases; junction bases not matched to a gene: 8. The CDR3 is CASRMGLAGGTNTGELFF. The DNA for the CDR3 is TGTGCCAGCAGAATGGGTCTAGCGGGGGGGACGAACACCGGGGAGCTGTTTTTT.

In this sample, this clone turned up a few times. CDR3 coding DNA: TGTGCCAGCAGCCGTTACGGGGCCTGGGGGGAGCGGGGCACCGGGGAGCTGTTTTTT. It codes for CASSRYGAWGERGTGELFF. V is TRBV28 and J is TRBJ2-2; TRBD2 aligns across 7 bases. From germline, CDR1 is MDHEN and CDR2 SYDVKM. The CDR3 extends over 19 amino acids. V shed 6 bases and J 4 bases; nucleotides not matched to a gene: 20.

The chain is built from TRBV6-5 and TRBJ2-3; maybe TRBD1 (6 bases). Trimming took 5 bases from V and 6 from J, leaving 15 bases between them. Germline V gene data show CDR1 as MNHEY and CDR2 as SVGAGI. The CDR3 is made up of 14 amino acids. CDR3 in amino acids: CASSTPSRGDTQYF. In nucleotides, the CDR3 is TGTGCCAGCAGTACCCCTTCTAGGGGGGATACGCAGTATTTT.

V and J are TRBV7-9 and TRBJ2-5, with 7 bases identical to TRBD1. The last part of the DNA fits TRBJ2-7 better; the J call may be wrong. CDR1 and CDR2 from the germline V gene are SEHNR and FQNEAQ (reference sequence). This CDR3 is 14 amino acids long. The DNA for the CDR3 is TGTGCCAGCACCAGGGACAGCACACCCAACGAGCAGTACTTC. Encoded protein: CASTRDSTPNEQYF.

The V gene is TRBV9, the J gene TRBJ1-1; TRBD1 agrees at 7 bases. J gave up 1 base and V 0 bases, and 12 bases lay outside the gene matches. This CDR3 is built from 18 residues. In germline, CDR1 is SGDLS, CDR2 YYNGEE. The CDR3 DNA follows: TGTGCCAGCAGCGTAGGATACAGGGGTAGAATTAGGAACACTGAAGCTTTCTTT. It yields the protein CASSVGYRGRIRNTEAFF. Supplemented by reference TRBV9 and TRBJ1-1, the full variable domain reads DSGVTQTPKHLITATGQRVTLRCSPRSGDLSVYWYQQSLDQGLQFLIQYYNGEERAKGNILERFSAQQFPDLHSELNLSSLELGDSALYFCASSVGYRGRIRNTEAFFGQGTRLTVV.

This clone has only one observation. The chain employs TRBV27 and TRBJ1-2, with a tentative D call TRBD1 (5 bases). Looked up from germline, CDR1 is MNHEY and CDR2 is SMNVEV (reference sequence). The V end was cut by 5 bases, the J end by 3 bases, with 10 bases between. The length of the CDR3 is 13 residues. This chain's CDR3 is CASSRGADYGYTF. The CDR3 DNA follows: TGTGCCAGCAGTAGGGGCGCGGACTATGGCTACACCTTC.

This chain joins TRBV5-1 and TRBJ2-5, with TRBD2 as a possible D gene (5 bases). CDR3 length equals 15 residues. In germline, CDR1 is SGHRS, CDR2 YFSETQ. Trimming pared 6 bases from V and 4 bases from J, leaving 19 bases between. The CDR3 nucleotides read TGCGCCAGCAACCCCGGTCCCGCCGAGGGAGAGACCCAGTACTTC. It translates to CASNPGPAEGETQYF.

V and J are TRBV7-3 and TRBJ1-1; D is perhaps TRBD1 (5 bases). V was pared by 1 base and J by 1 base, with 7 bases between. The CDR3 extends over 14 amino acids. CDR1 and CDR2 (germline): SGHTA, FQGTGA. CDR3 sequence: CASSLMGGNTEAFF. In DNA, the CDR3 is TGTGCCAGCAGCTTAATGGGGGGGAACACTGAAGCTTTCTTT.

This clone has only a few counts. The DNA of the CDR3 is TGCGCCAGCAGCTTGGACAGCTATGGCTACACCTTC. It codes for CASSLDSYGYTF. The V and J genes are TRBV5-1 and TRBJ1-2; D remains unclear. Deletions cut 0 bases from V and 4 bases from J, with 4 bases between. The CDR3 spans 12 residues. From germline, CDR1 is SGHRS and CDR2 YFSETQ.

CDR3 sequence reads: CASSLSGLAKNIQYF. CDR3 DNA: TGCGCCAGCAGCTTGAGCGGGCTAGCCAAAAACATTCAGTACTTC. The rearrangement links TRBV5-1 to TRBJ2-4, with D possibly being TRBD2 (6 bases). CDR1 and CDR2 (germline): SGHRS, YFSETQ. V was shortened by 1 base and J by 0 bases, with 8 bases between the two germline ends. This CDR3 has 15 residues.

The sample holds a few counts of this clone. The chain uses TRBV6-1 and TRBJ1-1; TRBD1 is a possible D gene (6 bases). The CDR3 length is 13 residues. The ends were cut back, 11 bases at V and 5 bases at J, with 18 bases in the middle. Germline loops: CDR1 MNHNS, CDR2 SASEGT. In nucleotides, the CDR3 is TGTGCCGGGGCAGGGGAGATAAGGACTGAAGCTTTCTTT. Residues: CAGAGEIRTEAFF.

The genes are TRBV30 and TRBJ1-1, with 7 bases aligning to TRBD1. J gave up 2 bases and V 3 bases, and 12 bases lay outside the gene matches. CDR1 and CDR2 from the germline V gene are GTSNPN and SVGIG (reference sequence). The CDR3 contains 16 residues. In nucleotides, the CDR3 is TGTGCCTGGAGCCCGGGATGGGGACAGATAAACACTGAAGCTTTCTTT. Translated, it gives CAWSPGWGQINTEAFF.

This chain uses TRBV19 with TRBJ1-2; D not certain. In germline, CDR1 is LNHDA, CDR2 SQIVND (reference sequence). CDR3 size: 17 residues. Between the trimmed V and J ends, which lost 2 bases and 6 bases, there was a span of 22 bases. The CDR3 protein is CASSINSLQLRMDGYTF. Written as DNA, the CDR3 is TGTGCCAGTAGTATAAATTCGTTACAGCTCAGAATGGATGGCTACACCTTC. Complete variable domain (other parts from reference TRBV19 and TRBJ1-2): DGGITQSPKYLFRKEGQNVTLSCEQNLNHDAMYWYRQDPGQGLRLIYYSQIVNDFQKGDIAEGYSVSREKKESFPLTVTSAQKNPTAFYLCASSINSLQLRMDGYTFGSGTRLTVV.

CDR3: CASSPLGQQTNTEAFF. In nucleotides, the CDR3 is TGTGCCAGCTCACCACTAGGACAGCAGACGAACACTGAAGCTTTCTTT. The rearrangement joins TRBV18 to TRBJ1-1; D is perhaps TRBD1 (6 bases). The CDR3 runs 16 residues. The V and J ends lost 1 base and 1 base respectively, with 13 bases between them. Per germline, CDR1 KGHSH and CDR2 LQKENI.

The gene calls are TRBV13 and TRBJ2-5; TRBD1 aligns across 9 bases. The CDR3 contains 15 residues. V shed 5 bases, J shed 2 bases, and the junction held 6 bases outside the gene matches. Germline V lookup: CDR1 PRHDT, CDR2 FYEKMQ (reference sequence). The chain's CDR3 is CASSNTGGAQETQYF. The DNA for the CDR3 is TGTGCCAGCAGCAATACAGGGGGCGCACAAGAGACCCAGTACTTC.

This clone turned up a few times. The genes are TRBV9 and TRBJ2-1; no firm D call. With 4 bases removed from V and 0 bases from J, the gap between germline ends came to 8 bases. CDR1 is SGDLS, CDR2 YYNGEE, per germline. This CDR3 is built from 14 residues. As DNA, the CDR3 is TGTGCCAGCAGCCTCATGAGCTCCTACAATGAGCAGTTCTTC. Its protein product is CASSLMSSYNEQFF.

CDR3: CASSFSSGSSYNEQFF. CDR3 DNA: TGTGCCAGCAGTTTCTCGAGCGGGAGCTCCTACAATGAGCAGTTCTTC. The chain recombines TRBV6-6 with TRBJ2-1, with 8 bases aligning to TRBD2. V trimming: 4 bases; J trimming: 0 bases; junction bases outside the gene matches: 5. In germline, CDR1 is MNHNY, CDR2 SVGAGI (reference sequence). The CDR3 is made up of 16 amino acids.

The chain has TRBV9 and TRBJ1-1; TRBD1 matches at 7 bases. CDR1 and CDR2 (germline): SGDLS, YYNGEE. The CDR3 is made up of 14 amino acids. V lost 0 bases to trimming and J lost 7 bases; unmatched junction nucleotides: 6. CDR3 nucleotide sequence: TGTGCCAGCAGCGTAGTTACCAGGGGGAGTGAAGCTTTCTTT. This translates into CASSVVTRGSEAFF. Drawing the rest from reference TRBV9 and TRBJ1-1, the complete variable domain is DSGVTQTPKHLITATGQRVTLRCSPRSGDLSVYWYQQSLDQGLQFLIQYYNGEERAKGNILERFSAQQFPDLHSELNLSSLELGDSALYFCASSVVTRGSEAFFGQGTRLTVV.

This clone was seen a single time. This chain joins TRBV7-3 and TRBJ1-2; possibly TRBD1 for D (5 bases). The V and J ends lost 2 bases and 5 bases respectively, with 9 bases between them. Germline CDR1 reads SGHTA; CDR2 reads FQGTGA. This CDR3 comprises 13 residues. The CDR3 bases are TGTGCCAGCAGCTTAGCAGGGTATTATGGCTACACCTTC. It specifies CASSLAGYYGYTF.

The CDR3 DNA follows: TGTGCCTGGAGTGTGATAGGGGGTAACTACGAGCAGTACTTC. Translated: CAWSVIGGNYEQYF. The gene calls are TRBV30 and TRBJ2-7; tentative D call: TRBD1 (6 bases). From germline, CDR1 is GTSNPN and CDR2 SVGIG (reference sequence). Trimming shortened V by 0 bases and J by 3 bases, and 12 bases separated the two germline ends. CDR3 length equals 14 residues. The full variable domain, with the rest looked up from reference TRBV30 and TRBJ2-7, is SQTIHQWPATLVQPVGSPLSLECTVEGTSNPNLYWYRQAAGRGLQLLFYSVGIGQISSEVPQNLSASRPQDRQFILSSKKLLLSDSGFYLCAWSVIGGNYEQYFGPGTRLTVT.

The chain employs TRBV5-5 and TRBJ1-1; 10 nucleotides match TRBD1. Germline loops: CDR1 SGHKS, CDR2 YYEKEE (reference sequence). Trimming removed 4 bases from V and 1 base from J; junction bases left unmatched: 7. This CDR3 spans 16 amino acids. In DNA, the CDR3 is TGTGCCAGCAGCCGAGAGACAGGGGGCTGGAACACTGAAGCTTTCTTT. This codes for CASSRETGGWNTEAFF.